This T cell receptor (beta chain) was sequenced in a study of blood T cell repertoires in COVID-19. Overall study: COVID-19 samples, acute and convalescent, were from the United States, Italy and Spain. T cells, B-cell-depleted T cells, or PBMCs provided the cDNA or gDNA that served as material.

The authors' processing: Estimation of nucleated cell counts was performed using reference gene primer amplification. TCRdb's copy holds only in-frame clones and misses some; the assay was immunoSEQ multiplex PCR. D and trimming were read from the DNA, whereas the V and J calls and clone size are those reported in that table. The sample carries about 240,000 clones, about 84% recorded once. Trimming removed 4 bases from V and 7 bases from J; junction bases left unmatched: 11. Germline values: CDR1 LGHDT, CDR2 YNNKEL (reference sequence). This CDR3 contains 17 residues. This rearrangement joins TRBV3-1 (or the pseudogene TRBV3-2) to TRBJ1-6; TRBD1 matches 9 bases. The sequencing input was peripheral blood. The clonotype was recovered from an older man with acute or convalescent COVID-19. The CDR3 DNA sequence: TGTGCCAGCAGCCCCGTCCCGGGACAGGGAGGGAATTCACCCCTCCACTTT. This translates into CASSPVPGQGGNSPLHF.